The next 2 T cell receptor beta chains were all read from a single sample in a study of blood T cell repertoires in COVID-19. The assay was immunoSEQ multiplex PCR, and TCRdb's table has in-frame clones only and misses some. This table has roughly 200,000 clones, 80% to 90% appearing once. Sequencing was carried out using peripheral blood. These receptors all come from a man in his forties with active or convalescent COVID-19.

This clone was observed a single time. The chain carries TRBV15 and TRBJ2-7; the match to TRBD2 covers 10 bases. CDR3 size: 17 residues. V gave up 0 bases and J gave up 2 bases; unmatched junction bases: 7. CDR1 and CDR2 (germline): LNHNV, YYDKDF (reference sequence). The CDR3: CATSRDVVLAGAYEQYF. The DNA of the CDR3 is TGTGCCACCAGCAGAGATGTGGTGCTAGCGGGAGCCTACGAGCAGTACTTC.

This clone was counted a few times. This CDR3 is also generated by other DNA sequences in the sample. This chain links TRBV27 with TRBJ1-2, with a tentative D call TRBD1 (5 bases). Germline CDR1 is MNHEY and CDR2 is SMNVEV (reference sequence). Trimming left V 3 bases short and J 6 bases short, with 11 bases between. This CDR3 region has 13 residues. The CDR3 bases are TGTGCCAGCAGTTTTCGGGGGGGTAATGGCTACACCTTC. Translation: CASSFRGGNGYTF.